This entry is about one T cell receptor (beta chain). These data originate in a study of blood T cell repertoires in COVID-19. Study in general: PBMCs, B-cell-depleted T cells, or T cells were the source of the cDNA or gDNA that made up the material.

This CDR3 spans 15 amino acids. Per germline, CDR1 MGHRA and CDR2 YSYEKL. The J segment lost 5 bases and the V segment lost 5 bases, leaving 6 bases of the junction unmatched. Donors in Cohort 3 counted as recovered after two negative PCRs, clearance, or symptom resolution. Sequenced by immunoSEQ multiplex PCR; TCRdb stores in-frame clones only, minus some. This sample carries just over 300,000 clones, 89% of them seen once, and the ten largest clones take over 8%. Sequencing input: PBMCs or T cells enriched from blood (not recorded which). The TCR comes from a woman in her forties who had recovered from COVID-19. V is TRBV4-1 and J is TRBJ1-6; 7 bases map to TRBD1. CDR3 DNA sequence: TGCGCCAGCAGCTTAGATAGGGGGCATAATTCACCCCTCCACTTT. This sequence encodes CASSLDRGHNSPLHF.